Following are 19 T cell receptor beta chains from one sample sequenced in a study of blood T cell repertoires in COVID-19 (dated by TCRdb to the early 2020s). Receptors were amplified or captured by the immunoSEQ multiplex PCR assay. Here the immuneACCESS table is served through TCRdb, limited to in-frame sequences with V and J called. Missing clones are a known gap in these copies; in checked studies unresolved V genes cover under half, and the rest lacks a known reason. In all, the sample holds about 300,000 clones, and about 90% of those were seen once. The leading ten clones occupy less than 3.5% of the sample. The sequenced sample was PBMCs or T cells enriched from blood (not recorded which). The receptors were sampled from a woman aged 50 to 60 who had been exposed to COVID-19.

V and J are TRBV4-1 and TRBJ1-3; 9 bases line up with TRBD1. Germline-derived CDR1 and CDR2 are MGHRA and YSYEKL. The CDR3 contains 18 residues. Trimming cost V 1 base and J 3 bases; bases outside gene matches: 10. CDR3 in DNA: TGCGCCAGCAGCCAAGTATTCAGGACAGGGGAGCTTGGAAACACCATATATTTT. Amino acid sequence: CASSQVFRTGELGNTIYF.

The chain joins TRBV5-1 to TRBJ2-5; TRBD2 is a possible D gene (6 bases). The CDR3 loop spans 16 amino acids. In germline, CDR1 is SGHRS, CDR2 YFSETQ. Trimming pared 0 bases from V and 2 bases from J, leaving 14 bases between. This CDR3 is CASSLASSGLQETQYF. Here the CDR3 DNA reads TGCGCCAGCAGCTTGGCCTCGTCAGGACTACAAGAGACCCAGTACTTC.

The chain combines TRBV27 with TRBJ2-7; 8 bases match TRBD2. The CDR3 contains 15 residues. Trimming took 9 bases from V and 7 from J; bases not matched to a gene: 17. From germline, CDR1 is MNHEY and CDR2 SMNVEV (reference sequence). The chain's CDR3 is CASKKLTGGAGEQYF. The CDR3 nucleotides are TGTGCCAGTAAGAAACTCACCGGGGGGGCGGGGGAGCAGTACTTC.

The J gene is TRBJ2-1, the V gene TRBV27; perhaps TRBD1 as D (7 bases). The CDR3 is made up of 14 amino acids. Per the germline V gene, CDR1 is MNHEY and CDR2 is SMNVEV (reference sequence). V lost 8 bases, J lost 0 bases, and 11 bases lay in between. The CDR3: CASGGGPSYNEQFF. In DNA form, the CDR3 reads TGTGCCAGCGGAGGGGGCCCCTCCTACAATGAGCAGTTCTTC.

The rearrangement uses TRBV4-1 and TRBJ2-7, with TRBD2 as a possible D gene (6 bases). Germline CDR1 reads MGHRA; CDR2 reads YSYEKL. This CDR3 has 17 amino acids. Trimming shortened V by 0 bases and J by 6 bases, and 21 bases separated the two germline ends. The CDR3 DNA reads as TGCGCCAGCAGCCAAGATGGGGTTCGGCGCGGAGGGCGCGAGCAGTACTTC. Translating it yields CASSQDGVRRGGREQYF.

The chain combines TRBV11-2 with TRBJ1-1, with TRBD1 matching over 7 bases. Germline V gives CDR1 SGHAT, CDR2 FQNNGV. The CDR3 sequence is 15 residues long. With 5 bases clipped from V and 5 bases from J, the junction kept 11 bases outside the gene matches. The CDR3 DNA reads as TGTGCCAGCAGCCCGAGCCCAGCAGGGGGGACTGAAGCTTTCTTT. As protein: CASSPSPAGGTEAFF.

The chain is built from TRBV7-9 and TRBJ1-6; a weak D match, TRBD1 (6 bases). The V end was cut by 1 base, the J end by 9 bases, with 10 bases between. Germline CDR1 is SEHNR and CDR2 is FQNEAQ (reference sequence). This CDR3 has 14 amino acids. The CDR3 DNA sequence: TGTGCCAGCAGCTTAGACCAGGGGTCTTCACCCCTCCACTTT. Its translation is CASSLDQGSSPLHF.

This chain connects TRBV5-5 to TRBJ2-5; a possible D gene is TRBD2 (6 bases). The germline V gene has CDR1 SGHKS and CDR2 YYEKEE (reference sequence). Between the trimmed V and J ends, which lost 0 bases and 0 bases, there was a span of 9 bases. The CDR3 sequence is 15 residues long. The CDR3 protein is CASSLARGNQETQYF. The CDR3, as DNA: TGTGCCAGCAGCTTGGCCCGGGGGAACCAAGAGACCCAGTACTTC. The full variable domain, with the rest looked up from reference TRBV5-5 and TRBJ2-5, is DAGVTQSPTHLIKTRGQQVTLRCSPISGHKSVSWYQQVLGQGPQFIFQYYEKEERGRGNFPDRFSARQFPNYSSELNVNALLLGDSALYLCASSLARGNQETQYFGPGTRLLVL.

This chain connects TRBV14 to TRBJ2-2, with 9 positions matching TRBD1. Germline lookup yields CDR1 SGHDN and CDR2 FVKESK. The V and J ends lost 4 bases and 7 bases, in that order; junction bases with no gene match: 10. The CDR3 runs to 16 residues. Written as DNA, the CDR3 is TGTGCCAGCAGCCTATTCCTACAGGGGGCTGGCGGGGAGCTGTTTTTT. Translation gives CASSLFLQGAGGELFF.

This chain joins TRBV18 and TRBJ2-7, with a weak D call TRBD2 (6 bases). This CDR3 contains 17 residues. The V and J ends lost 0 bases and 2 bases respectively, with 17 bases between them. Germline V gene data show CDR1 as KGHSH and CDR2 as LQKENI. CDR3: CASSPPAGGTAPYEQYF. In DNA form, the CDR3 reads TGTGCCAGCTCACCACCGGCGGGCGGGACGGCACCCTACGAGCAGTACTTC.

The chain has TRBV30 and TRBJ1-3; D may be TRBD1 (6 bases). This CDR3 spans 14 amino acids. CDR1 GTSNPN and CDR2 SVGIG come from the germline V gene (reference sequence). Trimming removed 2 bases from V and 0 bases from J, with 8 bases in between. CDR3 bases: TGTGCCTGGAGTACAGGGTACTCTGGAAACACCATATATTTT. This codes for CAWSTGYSGNTIYF.

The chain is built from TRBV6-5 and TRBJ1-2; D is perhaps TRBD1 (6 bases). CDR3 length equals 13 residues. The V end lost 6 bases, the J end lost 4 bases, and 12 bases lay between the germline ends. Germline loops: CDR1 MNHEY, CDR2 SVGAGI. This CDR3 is CASRDRASYGYTF. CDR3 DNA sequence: TGTGCCAGCAGGGACAGAGCCTCCTATGGCTACACCTTC.

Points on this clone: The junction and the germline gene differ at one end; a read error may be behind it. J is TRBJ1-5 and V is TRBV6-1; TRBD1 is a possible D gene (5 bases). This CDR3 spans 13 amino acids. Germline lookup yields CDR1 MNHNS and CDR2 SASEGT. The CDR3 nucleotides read TGTGCCAGCGGTGACAGTTCTAATCAGCCCCAGCATTTT. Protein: CASGDSSNQPQHF.

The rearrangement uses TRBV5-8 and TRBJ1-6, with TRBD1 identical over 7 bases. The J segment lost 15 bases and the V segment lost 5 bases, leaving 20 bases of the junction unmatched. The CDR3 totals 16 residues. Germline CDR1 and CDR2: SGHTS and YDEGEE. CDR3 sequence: CASRPSDRVGWNDLHF. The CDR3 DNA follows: TGTGCCAGCAGACCCAGTGACAGGGTGGGGTGGAACGACCTCCACTTT.

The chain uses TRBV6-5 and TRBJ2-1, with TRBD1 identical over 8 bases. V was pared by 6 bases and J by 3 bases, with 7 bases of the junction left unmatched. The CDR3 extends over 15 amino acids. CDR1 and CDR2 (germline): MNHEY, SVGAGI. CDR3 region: CASSASGQGYNEQFF. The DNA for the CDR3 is TGTGCCAGCAGCGCATCTGGACAGGGCTACAATGAGCAGTTCTTC.

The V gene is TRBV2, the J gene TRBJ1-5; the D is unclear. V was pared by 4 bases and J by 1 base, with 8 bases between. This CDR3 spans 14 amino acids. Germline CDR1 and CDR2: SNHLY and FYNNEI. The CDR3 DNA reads TGTGCCAGCAGTGTGGAGGGAAGCAATCAGCCCCAGCATTTT. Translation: CASSVEGSNQPQHF.

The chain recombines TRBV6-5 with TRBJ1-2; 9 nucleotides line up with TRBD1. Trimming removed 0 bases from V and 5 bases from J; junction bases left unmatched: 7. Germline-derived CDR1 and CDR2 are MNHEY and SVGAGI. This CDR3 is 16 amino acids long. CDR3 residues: CASSYSRDRESYGYTF. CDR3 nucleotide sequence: TGTGCCAGCAGTTACTCAAGGGACAGGGAATCGTATGGCTACACCTTC.

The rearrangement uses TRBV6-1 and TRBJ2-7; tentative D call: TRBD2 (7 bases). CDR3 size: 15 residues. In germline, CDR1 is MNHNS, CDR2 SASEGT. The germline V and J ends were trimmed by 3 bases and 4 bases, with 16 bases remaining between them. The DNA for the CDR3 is TGTGCCAGCAGTGAGGCCGGGGGGCGGGAGTACGAGCAGTACTTC. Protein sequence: CASSEAGGREYEQYF.

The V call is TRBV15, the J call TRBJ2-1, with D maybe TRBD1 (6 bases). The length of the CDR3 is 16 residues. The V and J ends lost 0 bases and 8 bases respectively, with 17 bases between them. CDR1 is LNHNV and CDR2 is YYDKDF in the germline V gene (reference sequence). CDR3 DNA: TGTGCCACCAGCAGAGACGATAGGGGGTATAGCCATGAGCAGTTCTTC. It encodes CATSRDDRGYSHEQFF.